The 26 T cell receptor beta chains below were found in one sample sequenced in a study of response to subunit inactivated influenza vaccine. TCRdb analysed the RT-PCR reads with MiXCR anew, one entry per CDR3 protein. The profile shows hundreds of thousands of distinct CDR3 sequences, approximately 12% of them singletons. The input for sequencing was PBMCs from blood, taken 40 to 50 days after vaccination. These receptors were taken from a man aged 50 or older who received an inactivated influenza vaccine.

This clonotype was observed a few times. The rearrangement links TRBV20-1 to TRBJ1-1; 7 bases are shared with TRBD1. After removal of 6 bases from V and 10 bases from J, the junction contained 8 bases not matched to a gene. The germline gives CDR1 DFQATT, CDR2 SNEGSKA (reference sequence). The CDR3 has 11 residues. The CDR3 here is CSAGTGVGAFF. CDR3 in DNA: TGCAGTGCCGGTACAGGGGTAGGAGCTTTCTTT.

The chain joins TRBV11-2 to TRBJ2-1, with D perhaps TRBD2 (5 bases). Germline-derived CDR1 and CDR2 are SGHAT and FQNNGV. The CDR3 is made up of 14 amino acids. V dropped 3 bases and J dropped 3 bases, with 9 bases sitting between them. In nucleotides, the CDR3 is TGTGCCAGCAGCTTCACCCGGGACTACAATGAGCAGTTCTTC. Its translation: CASSFTRDYNEQFF.

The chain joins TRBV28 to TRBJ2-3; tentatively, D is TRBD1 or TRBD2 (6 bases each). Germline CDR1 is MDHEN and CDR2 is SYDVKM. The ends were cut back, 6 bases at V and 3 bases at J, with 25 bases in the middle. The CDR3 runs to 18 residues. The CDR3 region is CASSPRFEGGVETDTQYF. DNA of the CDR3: TGTGCCAGCAGCCCAAGGTTTGAGGGGGGAGTGGAGACAGATACGCAGTATTTT.

CDR3: CASSKARETQYF. The CDR3 DNA reads as TGTGCCAGCTCCAAAGCTCGGGAGACCCAGTACTTC. The chain has TRBV18 and TRBJ2-5; D gene ambiguous. This CDR3 is 12 amino acids long. V lost 6 bases, J lost 5 bases, and 10 bases lay in between. Germline V CDR1 and CDR2: KGHSH, LQKENI.

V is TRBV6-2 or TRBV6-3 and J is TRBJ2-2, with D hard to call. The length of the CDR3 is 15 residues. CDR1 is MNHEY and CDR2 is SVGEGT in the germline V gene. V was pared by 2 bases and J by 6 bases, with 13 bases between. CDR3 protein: CASSYGIGGAGELFF. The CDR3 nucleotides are TGTGCCAGCAGTTACGGGATCGGCGGAGCCGGGGAGCTGTTTTTT.

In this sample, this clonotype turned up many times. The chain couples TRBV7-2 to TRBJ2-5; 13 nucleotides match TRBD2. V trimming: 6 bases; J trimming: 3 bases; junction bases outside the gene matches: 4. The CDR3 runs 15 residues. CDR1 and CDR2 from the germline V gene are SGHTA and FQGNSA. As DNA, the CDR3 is TGTGCCAGCAGTCGGACTAGCGGGGGAGAAGAGACCCAGTACTTC. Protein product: CASSRTSGGEETQYF.

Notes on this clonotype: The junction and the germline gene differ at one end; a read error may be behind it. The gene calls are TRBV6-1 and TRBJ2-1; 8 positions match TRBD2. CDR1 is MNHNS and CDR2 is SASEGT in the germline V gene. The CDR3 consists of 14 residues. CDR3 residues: CASSEVGSGRKFLF. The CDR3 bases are TGTGCCAGCAGTGAAGTGGGGAGCGGGAGAAAGTTCCTCTTC.

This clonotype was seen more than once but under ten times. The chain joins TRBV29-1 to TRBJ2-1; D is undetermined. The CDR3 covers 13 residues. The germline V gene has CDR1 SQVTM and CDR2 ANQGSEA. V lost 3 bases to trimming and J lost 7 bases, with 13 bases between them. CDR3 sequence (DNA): TGCAGCGTTGAGTCCCGGTACTGGAATGAGCAGTTCTTC. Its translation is CSVESRYWNEQFF.

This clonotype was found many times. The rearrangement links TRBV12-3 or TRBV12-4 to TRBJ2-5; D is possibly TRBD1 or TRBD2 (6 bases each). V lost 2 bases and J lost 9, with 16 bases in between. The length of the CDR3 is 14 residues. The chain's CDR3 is CASSLKALGGPQYF. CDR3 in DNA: TGTGCCAGCAGTTTAAAGGCCCTAGGGGGGCCCCAGTACTTC.

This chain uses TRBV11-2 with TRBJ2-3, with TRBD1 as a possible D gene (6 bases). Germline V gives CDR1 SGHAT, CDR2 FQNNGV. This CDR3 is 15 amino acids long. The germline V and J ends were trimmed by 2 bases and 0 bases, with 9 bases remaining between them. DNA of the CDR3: TGTGCCAGCAGCTTAACGGGACAAAGCACAGATACGCAGTATTTT. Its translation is CASSLTGQSTDTQYF.

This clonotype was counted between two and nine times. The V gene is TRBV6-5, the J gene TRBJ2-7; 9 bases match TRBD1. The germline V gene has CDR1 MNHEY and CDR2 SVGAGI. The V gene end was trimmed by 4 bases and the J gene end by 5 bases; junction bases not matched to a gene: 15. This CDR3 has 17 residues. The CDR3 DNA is TGTGCCAGCAGTTTCCGGGGGGTCGGGACAGGGCTCCACGAGCAGTACTTC. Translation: CASSFRGVGTGLHEQYF.

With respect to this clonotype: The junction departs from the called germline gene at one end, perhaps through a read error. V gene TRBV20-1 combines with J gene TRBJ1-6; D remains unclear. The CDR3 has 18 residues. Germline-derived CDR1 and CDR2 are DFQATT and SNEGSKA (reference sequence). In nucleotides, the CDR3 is TGCTGTGCTAGAGATATTAGAGTCAGGAGCTCCTATAATTCACCCCTCCACTTT. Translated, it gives CCARDIRVRSSYNSPLHF.

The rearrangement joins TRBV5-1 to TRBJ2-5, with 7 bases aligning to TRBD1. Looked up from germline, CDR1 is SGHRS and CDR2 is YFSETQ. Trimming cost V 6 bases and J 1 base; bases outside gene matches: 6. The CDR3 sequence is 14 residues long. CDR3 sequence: CASTLRDSQETQYF. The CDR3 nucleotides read TGCGCCAGCACCCTCCGGGACAGCCAAGAGACCCAGTACTTC.

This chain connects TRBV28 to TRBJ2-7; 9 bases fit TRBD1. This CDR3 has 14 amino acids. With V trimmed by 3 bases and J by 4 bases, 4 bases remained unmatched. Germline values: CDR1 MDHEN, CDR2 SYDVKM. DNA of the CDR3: TGTGCCAGCAGTTTCGTGGGACAGGGATACGAGCAGTACTTC. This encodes CASSFVGQGYEQYF.

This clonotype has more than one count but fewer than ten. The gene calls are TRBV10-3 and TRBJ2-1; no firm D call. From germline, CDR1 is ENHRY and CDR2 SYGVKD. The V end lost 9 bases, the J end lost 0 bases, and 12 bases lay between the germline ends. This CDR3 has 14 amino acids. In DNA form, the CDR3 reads TGTGCCATGAGTACCCGCCCCTCCTACAATGAGCAGTTCTTC. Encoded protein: CAMSTRPSYNEQFF.

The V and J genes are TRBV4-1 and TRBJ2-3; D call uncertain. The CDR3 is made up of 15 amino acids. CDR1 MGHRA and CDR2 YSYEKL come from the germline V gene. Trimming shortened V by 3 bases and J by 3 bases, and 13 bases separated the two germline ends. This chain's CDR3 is CASSQISDATDTQYF. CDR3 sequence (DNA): TGCGCCAGCAGCCAGATATCGGACGCGACAGATACGCAGTATTTT.

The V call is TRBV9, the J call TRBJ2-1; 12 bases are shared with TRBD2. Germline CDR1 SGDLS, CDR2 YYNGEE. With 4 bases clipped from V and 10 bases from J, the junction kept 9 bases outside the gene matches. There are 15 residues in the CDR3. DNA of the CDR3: TGTGCCAGCAGCCGGGCTAGCGGGGGGGCCAGGGAGCAGTTCTTC. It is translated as CASSRASGGAREQFF.

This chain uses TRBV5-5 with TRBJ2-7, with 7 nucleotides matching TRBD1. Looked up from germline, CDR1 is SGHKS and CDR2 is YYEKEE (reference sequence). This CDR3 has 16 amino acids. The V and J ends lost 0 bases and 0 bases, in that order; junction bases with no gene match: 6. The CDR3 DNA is TGTGCCAGCAGCTTGGCCGTAGGGGACAGCTCCTACGAGCAGTACTTC. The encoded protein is CASSLAVGDSSYEQYF.

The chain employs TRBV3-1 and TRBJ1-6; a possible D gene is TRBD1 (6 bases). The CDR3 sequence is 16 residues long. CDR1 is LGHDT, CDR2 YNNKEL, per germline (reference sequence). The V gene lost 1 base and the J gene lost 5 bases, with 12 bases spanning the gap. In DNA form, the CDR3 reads TGTGCCAGCAGCCAAGGGACAGTCAGAGATAATTCACCCCTCCACTTT. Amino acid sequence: CASSQGTVRDNSPLHF.

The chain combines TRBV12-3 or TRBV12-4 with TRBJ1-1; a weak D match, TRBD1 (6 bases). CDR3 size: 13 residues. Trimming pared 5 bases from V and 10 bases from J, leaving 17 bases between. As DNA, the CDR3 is TGTGCCAGCAGTCTATCTCAGGGGATCGTAGCTTTCTTT. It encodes CASSLSQGIVAFF.

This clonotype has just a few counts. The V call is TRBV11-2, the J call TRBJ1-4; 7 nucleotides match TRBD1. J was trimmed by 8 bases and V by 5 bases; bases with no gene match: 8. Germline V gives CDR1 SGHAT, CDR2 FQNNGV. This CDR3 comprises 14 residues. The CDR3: CASSPETGKEKLFF. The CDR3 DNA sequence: TGTGCCAGCAGCCCAGAGACAGGGAAGGAAAAACTGTTTTTT.

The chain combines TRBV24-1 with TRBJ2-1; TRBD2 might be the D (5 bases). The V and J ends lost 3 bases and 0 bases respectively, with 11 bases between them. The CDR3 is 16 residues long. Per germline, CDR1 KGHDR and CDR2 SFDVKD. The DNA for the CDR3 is TGTGCCACCAGTGATCCCAGCGGACCCTCCTACAATGAGCAGTTCTTC. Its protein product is CATSDPSGPSYNEQFF.

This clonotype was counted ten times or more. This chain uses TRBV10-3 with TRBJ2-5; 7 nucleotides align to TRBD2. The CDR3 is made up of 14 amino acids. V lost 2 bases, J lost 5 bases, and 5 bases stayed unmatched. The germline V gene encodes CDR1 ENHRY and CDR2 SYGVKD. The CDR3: CAISEREARETQYF. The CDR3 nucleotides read TGTGCCATCAGTGAGCGGGAGGCTCGGGAGACCCAGTACTTC.

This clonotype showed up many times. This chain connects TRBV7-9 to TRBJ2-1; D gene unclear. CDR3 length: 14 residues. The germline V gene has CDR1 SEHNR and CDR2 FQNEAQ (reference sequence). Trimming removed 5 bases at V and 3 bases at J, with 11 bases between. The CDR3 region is CASSTGHLYNEQFF. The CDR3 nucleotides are TGTGCCAGCAGCACGGGCCACCTCTACAATGAGCAGTTCTTC. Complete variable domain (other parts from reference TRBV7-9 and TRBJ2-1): DTGVSQNPRHKITKRGQNVTFRCDPISEHNRLYWYRQTLGQGPEFLTYFQNEAQLEKSRLLSDRFSAERPKGSFSTLEIQRTEQGDSAMYLCASSTGHLYNEQFFGPGTRLTVL.

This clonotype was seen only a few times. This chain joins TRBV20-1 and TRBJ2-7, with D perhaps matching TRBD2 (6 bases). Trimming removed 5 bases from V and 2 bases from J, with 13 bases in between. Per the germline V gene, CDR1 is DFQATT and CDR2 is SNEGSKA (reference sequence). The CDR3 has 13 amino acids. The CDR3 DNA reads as TGCAGTGCTGAGAGGACTACGACCTACGAGCAGTACTTC. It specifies CSAERTTTYEQYF.

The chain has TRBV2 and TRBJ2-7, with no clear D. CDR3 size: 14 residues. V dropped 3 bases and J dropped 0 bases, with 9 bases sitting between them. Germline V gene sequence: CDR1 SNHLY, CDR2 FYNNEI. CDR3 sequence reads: CASSERDLSYEQYF. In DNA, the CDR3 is TGTGCCAGCAGTGAGCGCGACCTCTCCTACGAGCAGTACTTC.